These 20 T cell receptor beta chains originate from one sample sequenced in a study of cytomegalovirus exposure and HLA in healthy donors. The repertoire was sequenced with immunoSEQ multiplex PCR; TCRdb's copy has only in-frame clones and lacks some. Among about 160,000 clones listed, approximately 81% were seen once. The sequenced material came from PBMCs. These receptors were obtained from a man aged 25-40 years in good health and CMV-seropositive.

This chain uses TRBV10-3 with TRBJ2-3; 13 positions match TRBD2. Germline V gene data show CDR1 as ENHRY and CDR2 as SYGVKD. V lost 2 bases, J lost 5 bases, and 4 bases stayed unmatched. CDR3 size: 16 residues. CDR3 nucleotide sequence: TGTGCCATCAGTGAGACTAGCGGGGGGGCGCGAGATACGCAGTATTTT. This gives the protein CAISETSGGARDTQYF.

The gene calls are TRBV28 and TRBJ1-4; weak D call: TRBD1 (6 bases). The CDR3 consists of 15 residues. The V and J ends lost 3 bases and 2 bases respectively, with 10 bases between them. Germline V gene sequence: CDR1 MDHEN, CDR2 SYDVKM. The DNA for the CDR3 is TGTGCCAGCAGTTTTGGGGGGGGCACTAATGAAAAACTGTTTTTT. It is translated as CASSFGGGTNEKLFF. The full variable domain, its missing parts supplied by reference TRBV28 and TRBJ1-4, is DVKVTQSSRYLVKRTGEKVFLECVQDMDHENMFWYRQDPGLGLRLIYFSYDVKMKEKGDIPEGYSVSREKKERFSLILESASTNQTSMYLCASSFGGGTNEKLFFGSGTQLSVL.

Comment on this clone: A junction boundary mismatches the germline segment, possibly from a read error. This rearrangement joins TRBV6-5 to TRBJ1-2; D is possibly TRBD1 (5 bases). Germline CDR1 MNHEY, CDR2 SVGAGI. The CDR3 loop spans 13 amino acids. The CDR3 coding sequence is TGTGCCAGCAAAATGACAGATAGCTATCGCTACACCTTC. Amino acid sequence: CASKMTDSYRYTF.

The chain carries TRBV4-1 and TRBJ2-1; D is perhaps TRBD2 (6 bases). V gave up 5 bases and J gave up 6 bases, with 14 bases separating them. Germline V CDR1 and CDR2: MGHRA, YSYEKL. There are 14 residues in the CDR3. The DNA for the CDR3 is TGCGCCAGCAGCGGGTGGTATAGCGGCAATGAGCAGTTCTTC. It yields the protein CASSGWYSGNEQFF.

The chain employs TRBV6-1 and TRBJ2-3, with 9 bases matching TRBD2. The CDR3 loop spans 15 amino acids. Trimming cost V 1 base and J 6 bases; bases outside gene matches: 5. The V gene's germline CDR1 is MNHNS and CDR2 SASEGT. The chain's CDR3 is CASSEGLAGSDTQYF. CDR3 DNA sequence: TGTGCCAGCAGTGAAGGGCTAGCGGGAAGCGATACGCAGTATTTT.

This sequence joins TRBV6-1 and TRBJ2-5; no firm D call. Trimming stripped 1 base from V and 9 bases from J, with 9 bases between. CDR1 and CDR2 (germline): MNHNS, SASEGT. The CDR3 loop spans 12 amino acids. Here the CDR3 reads CASSEDWRPQYF. The CDR3 coding sequence is TGTGCCAGCAGTGAAGACTGGAGACCCCAGTACTTC.

This clone has just one count. The rearrangement joins TRBV28 to TRBJ2-7; tentative D call: TRBD2 (5 bases). The CDR3 extends over 14 amino acids. The V and J ends lost 6 bases and 7 bases respectively, with 19 bases between them. Per germline, CDR1 MDHEN and CDR2 SYDVKM. The CDR3 bases are TGTGCCAGCAGCGCCCCCGGCGGGCTGGGTGAGCAGTACTTC. This translates into CASSAPGGLGEQYF.

The chain is built from TRBV11-2 and TRBJ2-6, with D unclear. CDR1 is SGHAT, CDR2 FQNNGV, per germline. CDR3 length equals 14 residues. The ends were cut back, 5 bases at V and 1 base at J, with 6 bases in the middle. CDR3 DNA sequence: TGTGCCAGCAGCCCGGTTTCTGGGGCCAACGTCCTGACTTTC. Residues: CASSPVSGANVLTF. The whole variable domain, filled in from reference TRBV11-2 and TRBJ2-6, reads EAGVAQSPRYKIIEKRQSVAFWCNPISGHATLYWYQQILGQGPKLLIQFQNNGVVDDSQLPKDRFSAERLKGVDSTLKIQPAKLEDSAVYLCASSPVSGANVLTFGAGSRLTVL.

The chain has TRBV6-6 and TRBJ2-7; D may be TRBD2 (7 bases). CDR3 length equals 12 residues. V was trimmed by 5 bases and J by 6 bases, leaving 11 bases between them. Germline assignment: CDR1 MNHNY and CDR2 SVGAGI (reference sequence). The CDR3 sequence: CASSRGGGEQYF. In DNA form, the CDR3 reads TGTGCCAGCAGTCGAGGGGGGGGCGAGCAGTACTTC.

This clone was seen once. J is TRBJ1-6 and V is TRBV7-2; unclear D gene. Trimming shortened V by 5 bases and J by 0 bases, and 5 bases separated the two germline ends. The CDR3 is 14 amino acids. CDR1 SGHTA and CDR2 FQGNSA come from the germline V gene. The CDR3 bases are TGTGCCAGCAGCCCGAGCTCCTATAATTCACCCCTCCACTTT. Protein: CASSPSSYNSPLHF.

The chain carries TRBV18 and TRBJ2-1; 8 nucleotides agree with TRBD1. This CDR3 contains 14 residues. V was pared by 3 bases and J by 7 bases, with 5 bases of the junction left unmatched. Germline loops: CDR1 KGHSH, CDR2 LQKENI. CDR3 bases: TGTGCCAGCTCACCTGGACAGGGTAAAAATGAGCAGTTCTTC. Translation gives CASSPGQGKNEQFF.

Written as DNA, the CDR3 is TGTGCCAGCTCGACTCCGGGGGGGCAAGCCTACGAGCAGTACTTC. Amino acids: CASSTPGGQAYEQYF. The chain links TRBV18 to TRBJ2-7; TRBD2 agrees at 8 bases. Germline CDR1 and CDR2: KGHSH and LQKENI. CDR3 length equals 15 residues. The V gene end was trimmed by 6 bases and the J gene end by 2 bases; junction bases not matched to a gene: 9.

The chain joins TRBV2 to TRBJ1-1; a weak D match, TRBD1 (6 bases). The CDR3 has 16 amino acids. Trimming removed 5 bases at V and 3 bases at J, with 19 bases between. The germline V gene encodes CDR1 SNHLY and CDR2 FYNNEI. The CDR3 loop reads CASSRDQGMGYTEAFF. Written as DNA, the CDR3 is TGTGCCAGCAGTCGGGACCAGGGGATGGGGTACACTGAAGCTTTCTTT. The complete variable domain, with remaining parts taken from reference TRBV2 and TRBJ1-1, reads EPEVTQTPSHQVTQMGQEVILRCVPISNHLYFYWYRQILGQKVEFLVSFYNNEISEKSEIFDDQFSVERPDGSNFTLKIRSTKLEDSAMYFCASSRDQGMGYTEAFFGQGTRLTVV.

The V gene is TRBV18, the J gene TRBJ1-6; D remains unclear. Trimming pared 10 bases from V and 7 bases from J, leaving 11 bases between. CDR1 and CDR2 (germline): KGHSH, LQKENI. The CDR3 length is 12 residues. CDR3 in amino acids: CATGGPNSPLHF. For the CDR3, the DNA is TGTGCCACGGGAGGACCAAATTCACCCCTCCACTTT.

The chain links TRBV29-1 to TRBJ2-7; D is unresolved. CDR3 length: 12 amino acids. Trimming stripped 5 bases from V and 0 bases from J, with 8 bases between. Germline CDR1 and CDR2: SQVTM and ANQGSEA. Written as DNA, the CDR3 is TGCAGCGTTCACATCAGCTCCTACGAGCAGTACTTC. Its translation is CSVHISSYEQYF.

This clone was found many times. The chain links TRBV7-8 to TRBJ2-1; TRBD2 is a possible D gene (5 bases). CDR1 SGHVS and CDR2 FQNEAQ come from the germline V gene. V lost 5 bases to trimming and J lost 5 bases, with 22 bases between them. The CDR3 has 17 amino acids. The CDR3 loop is CASSRERWFSVDNEQFF. In DNA, the CDR3 is TGTGCCAGCAGCAGGGAGCGGTGGTTTAGCGTTGACAATGAGCAGTTCTTC. Filled out from reference TRBV7-8 and TRBJ2-1, the complete variable domain reads GAGVSQSPRYKVAKRGQDVALRCDPISGHVSLFWYQQALGQGPEFLTYFQNEAQLDKSGLPSDRFFAERPEGSVSTLKIQRTQQEDSAVYLCASSRERWFSVDNEQFFGPGTRLTVL.

The V gene is TRBV2, the J gene TRBJ2-5; 7 bases are shared with TRBD2. Germline assignment: CDR1 SNHLY and CDR2 FYNNEI. The CDR3 totals 15 residues. Unmatched junction bases numbered 10, after V lost 7 bases and J lost 2 bases. The DNA of the CDR3 is TGTGCCAGCACCTCACGGGGAGGGATACAAGAGACCCAGTACTTC. Translating it yields CASTSRGGIQETQYF.

The rearrangement links TRBV9 to TRBJ2-7, with 13 nucleotides matching TRBD2. The trim removed 2 bases at V and 2 bases at J, leaving 7 bases unmatched. The CDR3 covers 17 residues. CDR1 and CDR2 from the germline V gene are SGDLS and YYNGEE. The CDR3 bases are TGTGCCAGCAGCGTCCGACCGACTAGCGGGGGGACCTACGAGCAGTACTTC. Its protein product is CASSVRPTSGGTYEQYF.

J is TRBJ2-3 and V is TRBV5-5; D is perhaps TRBD1 (5 bases). V was shortened by 0 bases and J by 4 bases, with 12 bases between the two germline ends. The germline CDR1 and CDR2 sequences are SGHKS and YYEKEE (reference sequence). The CDR3 extends over 15 amino acids. In DNA, the CDR3 is TGTGCCAGCAGCTTGGGGCCGGAAGGGGCAGATACGCAGTATTTT. Translated, it gives CASSLGPEGADTQYF.

This chain uses TRBV19 with TRBJ1-2, with a possible D match to TRBD1 (5 bases). V was cut by 3 bases and J by 2 bases, with 7 bases left in between. This CDR3 has 13 amino acids. Germline V lookup: CDR1 LNHDA, CDR2 SQIVND (reference sequence). CDR3 in DNA: TGTGCCAGTAGTATGGACAAGAACTATGGCTACACCTTC. Amino acid sequence: CASSMDKNYGYTF.